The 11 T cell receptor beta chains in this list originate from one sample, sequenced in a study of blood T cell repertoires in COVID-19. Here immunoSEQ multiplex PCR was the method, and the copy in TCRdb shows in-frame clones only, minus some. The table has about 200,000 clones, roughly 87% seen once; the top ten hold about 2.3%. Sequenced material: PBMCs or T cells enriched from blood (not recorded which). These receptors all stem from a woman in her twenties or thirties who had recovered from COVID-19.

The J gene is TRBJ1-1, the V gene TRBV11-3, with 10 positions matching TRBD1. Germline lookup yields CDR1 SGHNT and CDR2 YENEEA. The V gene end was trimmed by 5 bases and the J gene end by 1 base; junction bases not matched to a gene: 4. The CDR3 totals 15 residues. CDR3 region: CASSPRTGGNTEAFF. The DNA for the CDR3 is TGTGCCAGCAGCCCACGGACAGGGGGGAACACTGAAGCTTTCTTT.

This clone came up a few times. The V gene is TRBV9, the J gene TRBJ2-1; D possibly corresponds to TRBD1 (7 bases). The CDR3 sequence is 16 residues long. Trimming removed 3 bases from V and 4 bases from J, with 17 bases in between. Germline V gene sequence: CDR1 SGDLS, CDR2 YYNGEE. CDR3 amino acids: CASSARDSGGYNEQFF. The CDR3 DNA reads TGTGCCAGCAGCGCGCGGGACAGCGGCGGGTACAATGAGCAGTTCTTC.

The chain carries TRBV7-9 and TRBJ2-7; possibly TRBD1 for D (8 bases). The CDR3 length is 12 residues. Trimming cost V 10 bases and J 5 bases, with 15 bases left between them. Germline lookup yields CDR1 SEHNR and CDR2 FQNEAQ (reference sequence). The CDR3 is CAIRQGTNEQYF. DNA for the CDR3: TGTGCCATCCGACAGGGGACTAACGAGCAGTACTTC. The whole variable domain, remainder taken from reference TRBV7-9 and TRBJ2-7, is DTGVSQNPRHKITKRGQNVTFRCDPISEHNRLYWYRQTLGQGPEFLTYFQNEAQLEKSRLLSDRFSAERPKGSFSTLEIQRTEQGDSAMYLCAIRQGTNEQYFGPGTRLTVT.

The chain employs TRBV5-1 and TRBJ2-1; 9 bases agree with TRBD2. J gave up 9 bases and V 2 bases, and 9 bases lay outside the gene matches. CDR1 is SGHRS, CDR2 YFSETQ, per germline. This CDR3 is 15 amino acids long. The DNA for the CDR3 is TGCGCCAGCAGCTTCGTTGCGGGAGGGCCGGGTGAGCAGTTCTTC. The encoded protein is CASSFVAGGPGEQFF.

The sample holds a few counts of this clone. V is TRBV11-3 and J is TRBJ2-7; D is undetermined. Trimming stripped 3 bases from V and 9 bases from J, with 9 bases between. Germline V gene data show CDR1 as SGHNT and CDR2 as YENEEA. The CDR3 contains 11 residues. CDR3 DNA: TGTGCCAGCAGCTTCGGTGATCGGCAGTACTTC. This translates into CASSFGDRQYF.

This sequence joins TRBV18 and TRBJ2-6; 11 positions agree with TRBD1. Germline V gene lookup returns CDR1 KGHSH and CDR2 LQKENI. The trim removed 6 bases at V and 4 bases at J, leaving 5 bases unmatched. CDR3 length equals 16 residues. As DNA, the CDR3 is TGTGCCAGCTCGAGGACAGGGGGCAGCGGGGCCAACGTCCTGACTTTC. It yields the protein CASSRTGGSGANVLTF.

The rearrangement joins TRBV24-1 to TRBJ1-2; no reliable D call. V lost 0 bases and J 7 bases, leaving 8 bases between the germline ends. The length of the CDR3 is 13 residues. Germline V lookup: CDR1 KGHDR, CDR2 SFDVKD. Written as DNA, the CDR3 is TGTGCCACCAGTGATTTGAGTCACGGTGGCTACACCTTC. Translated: CATSDLSHGGYTF.

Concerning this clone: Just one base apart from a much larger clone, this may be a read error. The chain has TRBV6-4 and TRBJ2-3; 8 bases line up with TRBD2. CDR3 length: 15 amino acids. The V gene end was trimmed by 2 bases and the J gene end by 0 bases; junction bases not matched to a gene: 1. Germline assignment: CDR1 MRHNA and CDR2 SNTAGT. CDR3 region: CASSDASGSTDTQYF. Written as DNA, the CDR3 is TGTGCCAGCAGTGACGCTAGCGGGAGCACAGATACGCAGTATTTT.

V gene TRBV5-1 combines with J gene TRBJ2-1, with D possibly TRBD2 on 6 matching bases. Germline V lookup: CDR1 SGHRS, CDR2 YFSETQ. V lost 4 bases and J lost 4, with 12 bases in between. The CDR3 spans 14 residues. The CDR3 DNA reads TGCGCCAGCAGCGGGGGGTCTGCGTACAATGAGCAGTTCTTC. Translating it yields CASSGGSAYNEQFF.

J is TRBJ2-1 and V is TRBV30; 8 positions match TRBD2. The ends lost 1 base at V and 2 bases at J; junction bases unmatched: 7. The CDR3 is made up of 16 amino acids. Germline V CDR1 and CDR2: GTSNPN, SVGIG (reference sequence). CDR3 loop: CAWSGRTSPTYNEQFF. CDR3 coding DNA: TGTGCCTGGAGTGGTCGGACTAGCCCTACCTACAATGAGCAGTTCTTC.

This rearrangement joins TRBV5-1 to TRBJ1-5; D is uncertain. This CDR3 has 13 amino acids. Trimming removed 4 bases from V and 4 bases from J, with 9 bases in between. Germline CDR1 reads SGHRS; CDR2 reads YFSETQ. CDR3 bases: TGCGCCAGCAGCGTAACAACAAATCAGCCCCAGCATTTT. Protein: CASSVTTNQPQHF.